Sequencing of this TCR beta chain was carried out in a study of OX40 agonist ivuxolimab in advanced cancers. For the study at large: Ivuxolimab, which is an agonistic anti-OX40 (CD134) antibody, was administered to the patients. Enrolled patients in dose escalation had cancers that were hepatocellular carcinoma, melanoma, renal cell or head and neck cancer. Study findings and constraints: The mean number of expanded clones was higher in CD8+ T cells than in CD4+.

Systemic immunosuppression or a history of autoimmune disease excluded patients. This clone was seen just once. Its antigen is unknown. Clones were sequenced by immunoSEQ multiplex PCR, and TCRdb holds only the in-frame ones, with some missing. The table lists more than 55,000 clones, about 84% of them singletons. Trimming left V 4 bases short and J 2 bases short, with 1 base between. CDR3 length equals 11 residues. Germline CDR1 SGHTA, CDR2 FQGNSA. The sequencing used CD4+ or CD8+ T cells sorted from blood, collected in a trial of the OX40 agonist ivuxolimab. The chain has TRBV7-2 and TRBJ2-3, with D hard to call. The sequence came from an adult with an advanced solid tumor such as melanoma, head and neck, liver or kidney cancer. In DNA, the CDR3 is TGTGCCAGCAGCTACACAGATACGCAGTATTTT. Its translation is CASSYTDTQYF.